This TCR beta chain was recovered during a study of regulatory T cells in long-lasting Graves disease. Background on the study: Persistent cases took antithyroid drugs over 5 years and stayed TSH receptor antibody positive.

Building of the TCR beta libraries involved iRepertoire HTBI primers and Arm-PCR of CDR3 regions. Original data processing: Around 59 TRBV and 14 TRBJ segments were identified across samples. Each CDR3 protein is one row after TCRdb ran MiXCR on the multiplex PCR reads. TCRdb, not the authors, supplied the V and J calls. The table records about 470,000 distinct CDR3 sequences, 20% to 25% of them present only once. Study-wide findings and caveats: Persistent disease preferred TRBV28, TRBJ1-2 and TRBJ2-5; new disease, TRBV20-1 and TRBJ2-1.

Time point indicated: persistent/refractory GD, antithyroid drugs over 5 years with positive TRAb. PBMC-extracted RNA yielded the TCR library. In this sample, this clonotype turned up many times. The antigen is unknown. The length of the CDR3 is 16 residues. V shed 6 bases and J 5 bases; nucleotides not matched to a gene: 15. The sequenced sample was peripheral blood mononuclear cells (PBMCs), obtained when the disease was refractory, from a patient treated with antithyroid drugs. This receptor was taken from a female donor with Graves disease. The rearrangement links TRBV12-3 or TRBV12-4 to TRBJ2-7, with 8 bases that match TRBD1. The CDR3 sequence: CASSRAGQGYSHEQYF. CDR3 bases: TGTGCCAGCAGCCGAGCCGGACAGGGATATTCCCACGAGCAGTACTTC.